Following are 21 T cell receptor beta chains from one sample sequenced in a study of response to subunit inactivated influenza vaccine. In TCRdb, the RT-PCR reads were re-called with MiXCR into one record per CDR3 protein. The sample lists roughly 500,000 distinct CDR3 sequences, approximately 17% occurring once. Sequencing used CD4+ T cells sorted from PBMCs, obtained roughly 24 months after vaccination. Every receptor here comes from a man aged 50-75 years who received an inactivated influenza vaccine.

This clonotype was seen a handful of times. The gene calls are TRBV7-8 and TRBJ2-5, with unresolved D. There are 15 residues in the CDR3. The V gene lost 5 bases and the J gene lost 5 bases, with 18 bases spanning the gap. The germline V gene has CDR1 SGHVS and CDR2 FQNEAQ. The CDR3 reads CASSLTPGPEETQYF. The CDR3 DNA follows: TGTGCCAGCAGCCTAACACCAGGCCCGGAGGAGACCCAGTACTTC.

The chain joins TRBV12-3 or TRBV12-4 to TRBJ1-5, with D perhaps TRBD1 (6 bases). V lost 5 bases and J 7 bases, leaving 15 bases between the germline ends. CDR3 length: 14 amino acids. CDR3 coding DNA: TGTGCCAGCAGTATGACAGGCTATCGGCAGCCCCAGCATTTT. Translating it yields CASSMTGYRQPQHF.

This chain joins TRBV6-2 or TRBV6-3 and TRBJ2-1, with 14 bases fitting TRBD2. V dropped 8 bases and J dropped 4; count of bases not matched to a gene: 7. CDR1 MNHEY and CDR2 SVGEGT come from the germline V gene. This CDR3 spans 16 amino acids. CDR3 loop: CASGGTSGGLYNEQFF. The CDR3 coding sequence is TGTGCCAGCGGCGGGACTAGCGGGGGATTATACAATGAGCAGTTCTTC.

This clonotype was recorded a few times. The chain combines TRBV5-1 with TRBJ2-1; 10 bases map to TRBD1. V dropped 0 bases and J dropped 0; count of bases not matched to a gene: 9. Germline values: CDR1 SGHRS, CDR2 YFSETQ. This CDR3 has 19 residues. The CDR3 DNA reads as TGCGCCAGCAGCTTGGAATCTGGGACAGGGGTTCTCTCCTACAATGAGCAGTTCTTC. Protein: CASSLESGTGVLSYNEQFF. The full variable domain, completed using reference TRBV5-1 and TRBJ2-1, is KAGVTQTPRYLIKTRGQQVTLSCSPISGHRSVSWYQQTPGQGLQFLFEYFSETQRNKGNFPGRFSGRQFSNSRSEMNVSTLELGDSALYLCASSLESGTGVLSYNEQFFGPGTRLTVL.

This clonotype was counted only a few times. The chain carries TRBV10-2 and TRBJ2-2; 11 nucleotides agree with TRBD2. The length of the CDR3 is 17 residues. J lost 1 base, V lost 7 bases, and 8 bases had no gene match. Germline V gives CDR1 WSHSY, CDR2 SAAADI. For the CDR3, the DNA is TGCGCCAGCAAGGCTAGCGGGGGGAATAGGAACACCGGGGAGCTGTTTTTT. Residues: CASKASGGNRNTGELFF.

The chain combines TRBV27 with TRBJ2-1; weak D call: TRBD2 (5 bases). This CDR3 contains 14 residues. Germline CDR1 and CDR2: MNHEY and SMNVEV (reference sequence). Trimming removed 6 bases from V and 4 bases from J, with 13 bases in between. As DNA, the CDR3 is TGTGCCAGCAGCCTTTTACTAGAGTACAATGAGCAGTTCTTC. It yields the protein CASSLLLEYNEQFF.

This chain connects TRBV10-3 to TRBJ2-1; 7 bases fit TRBD1. Looked up from germline, CDR1 is ENHRY and CDR2 is SYGVKD. The CDR3 extends over 14 amino acids. V was clipped by 6 bases and J by 7 bases; unmatched bases: 9. The CDR3 region is CAISDLGQKNEQFF. The CDR3 region has the DNA TGTGCCATCAGCGACTTGGGACAGAAAAATGAGCAGTTCTTC.

This clonotype occurred many times. The gene calls are TRBV15 and TRBJ1-4; TRBD1 agrees at 7 bases. The germline V gene has CDR1 LNHNV and CDR2 YYDKDF (reference sequence). V was clipped by 1 base and J by 8 bases; unmatched bases: 10. This CDR3 comprises 16 residues. CDR3 amino acids: CATSRAPLQGSEKLFF. CDR3 DNA sequence: TGTGCCACCAGCAGAGCACCCTTACAGGGGAGCGAAAAACTGTTTTTT.

This clonotype was detected only a few times. This chain connects TRBV18 to TRBJ2-5, with TRBD1 identical over 8 bases. CDR3 length: 13 amino acids. Trimming at V came to 5 bases and at J to 5 bases, leaving 4 bases not matched to a gene. CDR1 and CDR2 (germline): KGHSH, LQKENI. CDR3 sequence: CASSRGQDETQYF. As DNA, the CDR3 is TGTGCCAGCTCAAGGGGACAGGACGAGACCCAGTACTTC.

This sequence joins TRBV28 and TRBJ2-1; weak D call: TRBD1 (5 bases). CDR1 is MDHEN and CDR2 is SYDVKM in the germline V gene. V gave up 2 bases and J gave up 1 base, with 12 bases separating them. This CDR3 is 16 amino acids long. CDR3 sequence (DNA): TGTGCCAGCAGTTTAAGCGCAGGGATTTCCTACAATGAGCAGTTCTTC. Its translation: CASSLSAGISYNEQFF. Based on the CDR3 plus reference TRBV28 and TRBJ2-1, the full variable domain is DVKVTQSSRYLVKRTGEKVFLECVQDMDHENMFWYRQDPGLGLRLIYFSYDVKMKEKGDIPEGYSVSREKKERFSLILESASTNQTSMYLCASSLSAGISYNEQFFGPGTRLTVL.

The gene calls are TRBV5-1 and TRBJ2-3; TRBD2 is a possible D gene (6 bases). Trimming took 0 bases from V and 5 from J, leaving 10 bases between them. This CDR3 has 14 residues. Germline values: CDR1 SGHRS, CDR2 YFSETQ. Written as DNA, the CDR3 is TGCGCCAGCAGCTTGGGACTAGAAGGAGATACGCAGTATTTT. Translating it yields CASSLGLEGDTQYF. Based on the CDR3 plus reference TRBV5-1 and TRBJ2-3, the full variable domain is KAGVTQTPRYLIKTRGQQVTLSCSPISGHRSVSWYQQTPGQGLQFLFEYFSETQRNKGNFPGRFSGRQFSNSRSEMNVSTLELGDSALYLCASSLGLEGDTQYFGPGTRLTVL.

This clonotype was seen more than once but under ten times. The genes are TRBV9 and TRBJ2-7; TRBD1 or TRBD2 may be the D gene (5 bases each). V lost 3 bases to trimming and J lost 9 bases, with 25 bases between them. Per germline, CDR1 SGDLS and CDR2 YYNGEE. This CDR3 spans 16 amino acids. The chain's CDR3 is CASSALPGTPARGQYF. The CDR3 DNA reads TGTGCCAGCAGCGCCCTCCCCGGGACCCCGGCGCGTGGGCAGTACTTC.

The chain carries TRBV20-1 and TRBJ2-1; unclear D gene. CDR3 length equals 11 residues. CDR1 and CDR2 (germline): DFQATT, SNEGSKA (reference sequence). V shed 3 bases and J shed 6 bases, with 6 bases lying between them. The CDR3 DNA reads as TGCAGTGCTAGTAAGGGCAATGAGCAGTTCTTC. Protein product: CSASKGNEQFF.

The table lists this clonotype with a few counts. The chain is built from TRBV6-2 or TRBV6-3 and TRBJ2-1; possibly TRBD2 for D (6 bases). The CDR3 has 16 amino acids. Germline V CDR1 and CDR2: MNHEY, SVGEGT. V dropped 7 bases and J dropped 5 bases, with 21 bases sitting between them. The CDR3 sequence: CASTSRDSQLHNEQFF. The CDR3 DNA follows: TGTGCCAGCACCTCTAGGGACTCCCAACTTCACAATGAGCAGTTCTTC.

V is TRBV4-3 and J is TRBJ2-7; D might be TRBD1 (5 bases). V gave up 1 base and J gave up 6 bases, with 10 bases separating them. Germline CDR1 LGHNA, CDR2 YSLEER. This CDR3 has 13 amino acids. The CDR3 reads CASSQGYRSEQYF. The CDR3 DNA reads TGCGCCAGCAGCCAAGGTTACAGGAGCGAGCAGTACTTC.

This chain connects TRBV20-1 to TRBJ2-3; D ambiguous. V dropped 0 bases and J dropped 4 bases, with 11 bases sitting between them. The CDR3 totals 14 residues. Germline V gives CDR1 DFQATT, CDR2 SNEGSKA (reference sequence). In nucleotides, the CDR3 is TGCAGTGCTAGAGATAATCTCACCCCAGATACGCAGTATTTT. Its translation: CSARDNLTPDTQYF.

The V call is TRBV24-1, the J call TRBJ2-2, with 13 positions matching TRBD2. The ends lost 4 bases at V and 8 bases at J; junction bases unmatched: 6. Germline V lookup: CDR1 KGHDR, CDR2 SFDVKD. The CDR3 sequence is 16 residues long. The CDR3 region has the DNA TGTGCCACCAGTGACCTGGGACTAGCGGGATCGGGGGAGCTGTTTTTT. Its protein product is CATSDLGLAGSGELFF.

This clonotype was counted between two and nine times. This sequence joins TRBV3-1 and TRBJ2-1; 8 bases line up with TRBD2. V gave up 1 base and J gave up 9 bases; unmatched junction bases: 5. The CDR3 loop spans 14 amino acids. Looked up from germline, CDR1 is LGHDT and CDR2 is YNNKEL (reference sequence). As DNA, the CDR3 is TGTGCCAGCAGCCAAGCACCGGGGGGGCGTGAGCAGTTCTTC. Residues: CASSQAPGGREQFF.

This clonotype was seen at least ten times. The V and J genes are TRBV29-1 and TRBJ2-7; the D is unclear. Germline CDR1 is SQVTM and CDR2 is ANQGSEA. V was cut by 5 bases and J by 4 bases, with 9 bases left in between. The CDR3 sequence is 11 residues long. As DNA, the CDR3 is TGCAGCGTTACGCTGTCGTACGAGCAGTACTTC. Translated, it gives CSVTLSYEQYF.

In this sample, this clonotype turned up a few times. The V and J genes are TRBV28 and TRBJ2-5, with TRBD2 matching 12 bases. CDR3 length equals 16 residues. Losses at the gene ends were 4 bases for V and 2 bases for J; bases not matched to a gene: 5. CDR1 and CDR2 from the germline V gene are MDHEN and SYDVKM. Written as DNA, the CDR3 is TGTGCCAGCAGTTCCATTGGACTAGCGGGGCAAGAGACCCAGTACTTC. Translation: CASSSIGLAGQETQYF.

This chain links TRBV3-1 with TRBJ1-3; 7 nucleotides match TRBD1. CDR1 LGHDT and CDR2 YNNKEL come from the germline V gene (reference sequence). The CDR3 has 15 residues. V lost 5 bases and J lost 0; bases outside the gene matches: 4. CDR3 coding DNA: TGTGCCAGCAGCTGGGGACAGCGCTCTGGAAACACCATATATTTT. Encoded protein: CASSWGQRSGNTIYF. The entire variable domain, with the rest obtained from reference TRBV3-1 and TRBJ1-3, is as follows: DTAVSQTPKYLVTQMGNDKSIKCEQNLGHDTMYWYKQDSKKFLKIMFSYNNKELIINETVPNRFSPKSPDKAHLNLHINSLELGDSAVYFCASSWGQRSGNTIYFGEGSWLTVV.